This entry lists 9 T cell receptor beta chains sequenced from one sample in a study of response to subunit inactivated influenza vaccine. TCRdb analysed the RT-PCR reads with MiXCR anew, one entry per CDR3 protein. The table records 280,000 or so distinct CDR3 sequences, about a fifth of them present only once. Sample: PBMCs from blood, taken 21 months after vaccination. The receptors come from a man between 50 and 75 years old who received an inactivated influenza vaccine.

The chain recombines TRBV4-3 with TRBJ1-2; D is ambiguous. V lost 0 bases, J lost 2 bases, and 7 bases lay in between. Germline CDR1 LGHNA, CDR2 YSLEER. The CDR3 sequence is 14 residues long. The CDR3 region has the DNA TGCGCCAGCAGCCAAGATCGGCGGAACTATGGCTACACCTTC. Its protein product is CASSQDRRNYGYTF.

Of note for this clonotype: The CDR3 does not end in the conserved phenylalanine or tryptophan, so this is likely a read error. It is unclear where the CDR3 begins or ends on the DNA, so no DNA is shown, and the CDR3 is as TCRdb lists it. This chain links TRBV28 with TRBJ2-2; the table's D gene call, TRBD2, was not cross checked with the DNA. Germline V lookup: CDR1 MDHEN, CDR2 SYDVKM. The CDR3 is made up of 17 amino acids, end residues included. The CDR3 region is CATQSLGEAGGTGELFC.

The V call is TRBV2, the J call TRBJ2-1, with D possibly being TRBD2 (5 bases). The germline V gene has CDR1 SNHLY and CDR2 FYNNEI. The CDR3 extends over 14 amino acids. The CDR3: CANSLATVGDEQFF. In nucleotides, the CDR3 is TGTGCTAATTCTCTAGCTACCGTTGGAGATGAGCAGTTCTTC.

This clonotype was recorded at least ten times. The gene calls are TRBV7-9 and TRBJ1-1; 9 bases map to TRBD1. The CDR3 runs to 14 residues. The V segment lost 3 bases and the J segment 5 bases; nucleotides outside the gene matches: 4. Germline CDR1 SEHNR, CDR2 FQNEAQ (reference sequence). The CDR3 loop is CASSLETGGTEAFF. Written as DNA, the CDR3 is TGTGCCAGCAGCTTGGAGACAGGGGGTACTGAAGCTTTCTTT. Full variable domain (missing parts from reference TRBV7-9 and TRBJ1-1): DTGVSQNPRHKITKRGQNVTFRCDPISEHNRLYWYRQTLGQGPEFLTYFQNEAQLEKSRLLSDRFSAERPKGSFSTLEIQRTEQGDSAMYLCASSLETGGTEAFFGQGTRLTVV.

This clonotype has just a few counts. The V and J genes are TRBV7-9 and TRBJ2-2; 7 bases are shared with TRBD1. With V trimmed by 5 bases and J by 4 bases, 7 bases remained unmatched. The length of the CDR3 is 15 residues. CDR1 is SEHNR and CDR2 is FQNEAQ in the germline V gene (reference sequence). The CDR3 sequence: CASSQTGVITGELFF. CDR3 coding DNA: TGTGCCAGCAGCCAAACAGGGGTAATCACCGGGGAGCTGTTTTTT.

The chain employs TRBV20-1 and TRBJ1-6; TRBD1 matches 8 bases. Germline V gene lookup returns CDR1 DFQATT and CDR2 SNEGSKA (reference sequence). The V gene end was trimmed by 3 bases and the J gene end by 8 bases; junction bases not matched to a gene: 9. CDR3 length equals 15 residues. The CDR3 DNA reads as TGCAGTGCTAGCCGGACAGGGTTGCCCTATTCACCCCTCCACTTT. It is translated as CSASRTGLPYSPLHF.

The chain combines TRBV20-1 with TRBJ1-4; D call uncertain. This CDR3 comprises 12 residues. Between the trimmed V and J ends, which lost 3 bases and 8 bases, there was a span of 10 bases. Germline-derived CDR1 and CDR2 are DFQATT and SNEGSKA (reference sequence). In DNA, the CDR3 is TGCAGTGCTAGTAGCGGTGGCGAAAAACTGTTTTTT. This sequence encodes CSASSGGEKLFF.

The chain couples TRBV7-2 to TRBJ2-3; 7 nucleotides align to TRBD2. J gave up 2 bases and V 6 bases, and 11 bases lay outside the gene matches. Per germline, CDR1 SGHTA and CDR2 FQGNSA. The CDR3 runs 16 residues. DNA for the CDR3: TGTGCCAGCAGTTTTTATGGCGGGAGCTCCACAGATACGCAGTATTTT. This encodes CASSFYGGSSTDTQYF.

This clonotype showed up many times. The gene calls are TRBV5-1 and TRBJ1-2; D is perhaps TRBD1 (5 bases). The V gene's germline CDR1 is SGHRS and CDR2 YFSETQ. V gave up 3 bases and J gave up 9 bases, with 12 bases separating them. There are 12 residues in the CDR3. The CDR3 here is CASSSGLQSYTF. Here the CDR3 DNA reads TGCGCCAGCAGCTCGGGACTTCAGAGCTACACCTTC.